The entry below describes one T cell receptor beta chain. What it binds is unknown. This sample is part of a study of OX40 agonist ivuxolimab in advanced cancers. As for the study in general: A male proportion of 82.7% was recorded, with mean age around 55 years and range 23 to 79. Checkpoint inhibitors had been given previously to roughly 36% of patients. Study-level results: Some nonresponders likewise displayed low normalized T-cell clonal expansion.

Sequencing was performed with immunoSEQ multiplex PCR; in TCRdb, only in-frame clones are kept and a portion is missing. Found here are more than 80,000 clones, 90% to 95% of them singletons; the top ten hold over 2%. The V and J ends lost 4 bases and 1 base respectively, with 14 bases between them. This CDR3 contains 15 residues. From germline, CDR1 is SGHKS and CDR2 YYEKEE (reference sequence). The TCR comes from an adult with an advanced solid tumor such as melanoma, head and neck, liver or kidney cancer. Sequenced here: CD4+ or CD8+ T cells sorted from blood, sampled in a trial of the OX40 agonist ivuxolimab. This chain uses TRBV5-5 with TRBJ1-1; TRBD1 might be the D (5 bases). The CDR3 DNA reads TGTGCCAGCAGCCTCGGACACCAACAGAACACTGAAGCTTTCTTT. It encodes CASSLGHQQNTEAFF. Variable domain in full (rest from reference TRBV5-5 and TRBJ1-1): DAGVTQSPTHLIKTRGQQVTLRCSPISGHKSVSWYQQVLGQGPQFIFQYYEKEERGRGNFPDRFSARQFPNYSSELNVNALLLGDSALYLCASSLGHQQNTEAFFGQGTRLTVV.